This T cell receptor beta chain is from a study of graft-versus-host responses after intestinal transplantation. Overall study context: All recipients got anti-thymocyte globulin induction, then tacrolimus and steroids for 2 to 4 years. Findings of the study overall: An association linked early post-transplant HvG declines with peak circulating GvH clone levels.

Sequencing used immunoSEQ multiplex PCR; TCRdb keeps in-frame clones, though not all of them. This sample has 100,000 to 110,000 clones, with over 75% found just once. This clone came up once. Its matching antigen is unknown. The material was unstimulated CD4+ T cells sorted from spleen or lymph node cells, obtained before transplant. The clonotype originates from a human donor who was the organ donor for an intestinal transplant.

In nucleotides, the CDR3 is TGTGCCTGGAGTCCAGAAGGGGCTGAAGCTTTCTTT. Protein: CAWSPEGAEAFF. The rearrangement uses TRBV30 and TRBJ1-1; maybe TRBD1 (5 bases). The CDR3 has 12 residues. V gave up 2 bases and J gave up 6 bases, with 10 bases separating them. The germline gives CDR1 GTSNPN, CDR2 SVGIG (reference sequence). Full variable domain (outside the CDR3, taken from reference TRBV30 and TRBJ1-1): SQTIHQWPATLVQPVGSPLSLECTVEGTSNPNLYWYRQAAGRGLQLLFYSVGIGQISSEVPQNLSASRPQDRQFILSSKKLLLSDSGFYLCAWSPEGAEAFFGQGTRLTVV.